The clone carrying this TCR beta chain was found once. What it binds is unknown. This specimen comes from a study of T cell responses to AZD1222 COVID-19 vaccine. The analysis combined second doses at about 4 or about 12 weeks. Clones were read by immunoSEQ multiplex PCR, and TCRdb kept only the in-frame ones, dropping some. Among about 77,000 clones listed, about 92% were seen once. General study findings and limits: Breadth and depth of Spike-specific TCRs rose after two AZD1222 doses. Only after the peak T cell response were repertoires sampled. Nearly half of spike-specific TCRs reportedly target variant regions that are unmutated in the B.1.351 and B.1.1.7 variants.

This TCR came from an adult who received the AZD1222 COVID-19 vaccine. The material was peripheral blood, obtained 28 days after the second AZD1222 dose.

CDR3 in amino acids: CASSRPQGASGEQYF. The CDR3 region has the DNA TGTGCCAGCAGCCGACCACAGGGGGCTTCGGGCGAGCAGTACTTC. V is TRBV7-6 and J is TRBJ2-7; TRBD1 aligns across 9 bases. In germline, CDR1 is SGHVS, CDR2 FNYEAQ. Trimming cost V 5 bases and J 6 bases; bases outside gene matches: 11. The CDR3 runs to 15 residues.